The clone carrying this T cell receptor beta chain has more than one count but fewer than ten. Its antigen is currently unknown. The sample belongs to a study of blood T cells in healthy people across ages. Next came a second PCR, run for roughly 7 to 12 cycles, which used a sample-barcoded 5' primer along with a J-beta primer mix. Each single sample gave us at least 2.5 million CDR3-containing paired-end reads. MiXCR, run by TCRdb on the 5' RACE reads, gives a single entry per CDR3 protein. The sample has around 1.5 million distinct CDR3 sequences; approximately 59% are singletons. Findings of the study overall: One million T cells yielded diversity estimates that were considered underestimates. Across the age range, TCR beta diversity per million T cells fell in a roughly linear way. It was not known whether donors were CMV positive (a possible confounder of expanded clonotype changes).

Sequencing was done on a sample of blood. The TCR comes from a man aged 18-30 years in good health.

The DNA for the CDR3 is TGCAGCGTTGAGTCGCTTGACCCGATGGGAGAGACCCAGTACTTC. Translation: CSVESLDPMGETQYF. The V and J genes are TRBV29-1 and TRBJ2-5, with D uncertain. CDR3 length: 15 amino acids. V lost 3 bases and J 4 bases, leaving 18 bases between the germline ends. CDR1 and CDR2 (germline): SQVTM, ANQGSEA.